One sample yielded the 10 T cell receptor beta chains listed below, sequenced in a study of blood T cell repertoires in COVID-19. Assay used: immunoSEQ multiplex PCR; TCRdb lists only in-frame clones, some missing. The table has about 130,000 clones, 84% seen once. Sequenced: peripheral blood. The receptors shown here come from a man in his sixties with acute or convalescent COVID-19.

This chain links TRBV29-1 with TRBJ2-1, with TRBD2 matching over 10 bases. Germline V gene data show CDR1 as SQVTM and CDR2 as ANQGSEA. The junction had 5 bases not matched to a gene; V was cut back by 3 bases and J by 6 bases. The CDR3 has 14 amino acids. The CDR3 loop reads CSVDRASGGNEQFF. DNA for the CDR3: TGCAGCGTTGATCGGGCTAGCGGGGGCAATGAGCAGTTCTTC.

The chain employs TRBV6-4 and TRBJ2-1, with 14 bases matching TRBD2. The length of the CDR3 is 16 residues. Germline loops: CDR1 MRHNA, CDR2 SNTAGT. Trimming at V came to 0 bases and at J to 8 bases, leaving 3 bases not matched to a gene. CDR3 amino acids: CASSDSGLAGGDEQFF. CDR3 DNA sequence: TGTGCCAGCAGTGACTCCGGACTAGCGGGGGGCGATGAGCAGTTCTTC.

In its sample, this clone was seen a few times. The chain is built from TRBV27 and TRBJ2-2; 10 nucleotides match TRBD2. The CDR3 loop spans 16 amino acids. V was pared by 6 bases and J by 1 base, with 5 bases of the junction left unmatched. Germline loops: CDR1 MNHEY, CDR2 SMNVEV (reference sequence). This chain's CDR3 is CASRGAGGLNTGELFF. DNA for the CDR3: TGTGCCAGCAGGGGAGCGGGAGGGTTGAACACCGGGGAGCTGTTTTTT.

CDR3 region: CASSRQGVQGYTF. The CDR3 DNA reads as TGTGCCAGCAGCAGACAGGGGGTCCAAGGCTACACCTTC. The V and J genes are TRBV5-4 and TRBJ1-2, with 9 bases aligning to TRBD1. The CDR3 is 13 amino acids. Germline V lookup: CDR1 SGHNT, CDR2 YYREEE (reference sequence). After removal of 4 bases from V and 8 bases from J, the junction contained 6 bases not matched to a gene.

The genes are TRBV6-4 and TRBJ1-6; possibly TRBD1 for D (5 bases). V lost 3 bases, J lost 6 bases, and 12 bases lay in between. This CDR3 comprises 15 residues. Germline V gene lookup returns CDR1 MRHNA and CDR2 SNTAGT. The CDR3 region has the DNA TGTGCCAGCAGTGAATCCCCGGGGGGTAATTCACCCCTCCACTTT. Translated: CASSESPGGNSPLHF.

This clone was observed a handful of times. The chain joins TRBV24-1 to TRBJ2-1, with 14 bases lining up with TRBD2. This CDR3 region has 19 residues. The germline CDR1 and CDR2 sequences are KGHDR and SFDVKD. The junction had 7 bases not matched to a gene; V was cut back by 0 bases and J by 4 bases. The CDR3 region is CATSDLGTSGRDPYNEQFF. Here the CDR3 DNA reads TGTGCCACCAGTGATTTGGGGACTAGCGGGAGAGACCCTTACAATGAGCAGTTCTTC.

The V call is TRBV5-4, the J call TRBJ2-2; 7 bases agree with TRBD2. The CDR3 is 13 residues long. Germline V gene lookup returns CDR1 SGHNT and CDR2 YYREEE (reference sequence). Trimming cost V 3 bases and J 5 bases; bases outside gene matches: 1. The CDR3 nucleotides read TGTGCCAGCAGCTGGGGGGGAACCGGGGAGCTGTTTTTT. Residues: CASSWGGTGELFF.

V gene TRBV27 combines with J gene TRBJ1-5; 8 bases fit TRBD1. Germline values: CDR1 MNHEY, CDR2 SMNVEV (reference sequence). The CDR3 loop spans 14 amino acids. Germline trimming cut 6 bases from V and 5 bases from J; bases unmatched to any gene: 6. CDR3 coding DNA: TGTGCCAGCAGCCACAGGGGGTTCTATCAGCCCCAGCATTTT. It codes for CASSHRGFYQPQHF.

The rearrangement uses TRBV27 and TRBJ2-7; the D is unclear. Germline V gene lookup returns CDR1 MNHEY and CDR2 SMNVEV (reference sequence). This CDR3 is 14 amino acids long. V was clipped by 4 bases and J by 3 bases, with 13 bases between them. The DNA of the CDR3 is TGTGCCAGCAGTTCCGCGGCCGATATCTACGAGCAGTACTTC. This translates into CASSSAADIYEQYF.

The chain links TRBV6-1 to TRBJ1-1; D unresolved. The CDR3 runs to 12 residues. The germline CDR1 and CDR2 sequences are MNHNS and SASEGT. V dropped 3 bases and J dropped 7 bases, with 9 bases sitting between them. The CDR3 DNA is TGTGCCAGCAGTGACGCGGGTGTTGAAGCTTTCTTT. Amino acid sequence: CASSDAGVEAFF.